Below, one TCR beta chain is given with its context. Its antigen is undetermined. Individuals having autoimmune disease history or systemic immunosuppression were not enrolled. This entry is derived from a study of OX40 agonist ivuxolimab in advanced cancers. Looking at the study overall: Ivuxolimab, an antibody that agonizes OX40 (CD134), was administered to the patients. Prior therapy, whether anti-PD-1, anti-PD-L1 or anti-CTLA-4, was allowed, and under 50% had some.

Generated by immunoSEQ multiplex PCR, the TCRdb table keeps only in-frame clones and is missing some. The sample has 52,000 or so clones; 85% to 95% are singletons. From germline, CDR1 is KGHSH and CDR2 LQKENI. The CDR3 consists of 12 residues. The ends were cut back, 3 bases at V and 9 bases at J, with 9 bases in the middle. General study points: There were, on average, more expanded clones in CD8+ T cells than in CD4+.

This sequence originates from an adult with an advanced solid tumor such as melanoma, head and neck, liver or kidney cancer. Material: CD4+ or CD8+ T cells sorted from blood, obtained in a trial of the OX40 agonist ivuxolimab. The chain combines TRBV18 with TRBJ2-1; D remains ambiguous. CDR3 protein: CASSPYLGEQFF. The CDR3 DNA reads as TGTGCCAGCTCACCCTATCTGGGTGAGCAGTTCTTC.